One sample yielded the 25 T cell receptor beta chains listed below, sequenced in a study of blood T cell repertoires in COVID-19. The assay was immunoSEQ multiplex PCR, and TCRdb's table has in-frame clones only and misses some. The sample contains more than 350,000 clones, roughly 84% of which appear only once. Material for sequencing was PBMCs or T cells enriched from blood (not recorded which). These receptors originate from a woman aged 18 to 35 who had been exposed to COVID-19.

CDR3: CASSMVGQGRGETQYF. The CDR3, as DNA: TGTGCCAGCAGCATGGTAGGACAGGGGAGAGGGGAGACCCAGTACTTC. The chain carries TRBV7-6 and TRBJ2-5; 9 nucleotides line up with TRBD1. Germline assignment: CDR1 SGHVS and CDR2 FNYEAQ. This CDR3 has 16 residues. After removal of 5 bases from V and 5 bases from J, the junction contained 12 bases not matched to a gene.

This chain connects TRBV19 to TRBJ2-7; 10 bases fit TRBD1. Trimming cost V 6 bases and J 5 bases; bases outside gene matches: 10. CDR1 is LNHDA and CDR2 is SQIVND in the germline V gene (reference sequence). This CDR3 has 15 residues. This CDR3 is CASSTLPGQGNEQYF. In nucleotides, the CDR3 is TGTGCCAGTAGCACACTCCCGGGACAGGGGAACGAGCAGTACTTC.

The rearrangement uses TRBV30 and TRBJ1-1; the D gene is possibly TRBD1 (5 bases). The length of the CDR3 is 16 residues. Trimming cost V 1 base and J 0 bases, with 15 bases left between them. CDR1 and CDR2 (germline): GTSNPN, SVGIG (reference sequence). CDR3 residues: CAWSETVMDMNTEAFF. CDR3 in DNA: TGTGCCTGGAGTGAAACAGTGATGGACATGAACACTGAAGCTTTCTTT.

CDR3 amino acids: CSVLPRNTEAFF. The CDR3 DNA is TGCAGCGTTTTACCGAGGAACACTGAAGCTTTCTTT. This chain links TRBV29-1 with TRBJ1-1; D gene ambiguous. In germline, CDR1 is SQVTM, CDR2 ANQGSEA. The CDR3 spans 12 residues. The V gene lost 5 bases and the J gene lost 1 base, with 8 bases spanning the gap.

The rearrangement links TRBV28 to TRBJ2-7; no definite D call. With 3 bases removed from V and 5 bases from J, the gap between germline ends came to 8 bases. This CDR3 comprises 12 residues. Germline CDR1 and CDR2: MDHEN and SYDVKM. The CDR3 DNA is TGTGCCAGCAGTTTCGTTGGAGACGAGCAGTACTTC. Translated: CASSFVGDEQYF. Together with reference TRBV28 and TRBJ2-7, the CDR3 gives the full variable domain: DVKVTQSSRYLVKRTGEKVFLECVQDMDHENMFWYRQDPGLGLRLIYFSYDVKMKEKGDIPEGYSVSREKKERFSLILESASTNQTSMYLCASSFVGDEQYFGPGTRLTVT.

This clone was picked up one time. Here the CDR3 reads CASSADRGTEAFF. The CDR3 DNA reads TGTGCCAGCAGTGCCGACAGGGGGACTGAAGCTTTCTTT. V is TRBV2 and J is TRBJ1-1; TRBD1 aligns across 9 bases. Unmatched junction bases numbered 2, after V lost 4 bases and J lost 5 bases. The CDR3 is made up of 13 amino acids. Per germline, CDR1 SNHLY and CDR2 FYNNEI.

V usage is TRBV5-1 and J usage is TRBJ2-3, with 11 bases fitting TRBD2. The V gene end was trimmed by 4 bases and the J gene end by 0 bases; junction bases not matched to a gene: 1. The CDR3 contains 15 residues. From germline, CDR1 is SGHRS and CDR2 YFSETQ. The CDR3, as DNA: TGCGCCAGCAGCACTAGCGGGGGTAGCACAGATACGCAGTATTTT. Protein product: CASSTSGGSTDTQYF.

The chain couples TRBV28 to TRBJ2-7; TRBD1 aligns across 8 bases. The CDR3 spans 15 residues. V shed 7 bases, J shed 3 bases, and the junction held 11 bases outside the gene matches. Germline CDR1 and CDR2: MDHEN and SYDVKM. For the CDR3, the DNA is TGTGCCAGCATAGCCGCGCGACAGGGGCTCTACGAGCAGTACTTC. Protein sequence: CASIAARQGLYEQYF.

Notes on this clone: This specimen includes other DNA sequences encoding the same CDR3. The chain recombines TRBV9 with TRBJ1-5, with D unclear. CDR1 is SGDLS, CDR2 YYNGEE, per germline. This CDR3 has 14 amino acids. V gave up 3 bases and J gave up 0 bases, with 7 bases separating them. The DNA for the CDR3 is TGTGCCAGCAGCGCCGGGGATAGCAATCAGCCCCAGCATTTT. Protein product: CASSAGDSNQPQHF.

The V gene is TRBV5-1, the J gene TRBJ2-1; 13 bases are shared with TRBD2. Trimming at V came to 4 bases and at J to 8 bases, leaving 3 bases not matched to a gene. CDR1 and CDR2 (germline): SGHRS, YFSETQ. CDR3 length: 14 amino acids. CDR3 DNA: TGCGCCAGCAGCACTAGCGGGGGGGCCTATGAGCAGTTCTTC. Its protein product is CASSTSGGAYEQFF. Based on the CDR3 plus reference TRBV5-1 and TRBJ2-1, the full variable domain is KAGVTQTPRYLIKTRGQQVTLSCSPISGHRSVSWYQQTPGQGLQFLFEYFSETQRNKGNFPGRFSGRQFSNSRSEMNVSTLELGDSALYLCASSTSGGAYEQFFGPGTRLTVL.

V is TRBV7-2 and J is TRBJ2-7; possible D gene TRBD2, 6 bases. The V end lost 2 bases, the J end lost 0 bases, and 14 bases lay between the germline ends. This CDR3 contains 16 residues. Germline CDR1 and CDR2: SGHTA and FQGNSA. CDR3 sequence (DNA): TGTGCCAGCAGCTTAATGGGGGGTAAGAGCTCCTACGAGCAGTACTTC. Translating it yields CASSLMGGKSSYEQYF.

This chain links TRBV7-6 with TRBJ2-1; D unclear. Germline assignment: CDR1 SGHVS and CDR2 FNYEAQ. The CDR3 length is 12 residues. Trimming pared 5 bases from V and 9 bases from J, leaving 11 bases between. This chain's CDR3 is CASSAQTSEQFF. CDR3 DNA: TGTGCCAGCAGCGCCCAGACTTCTGAGCAGTTCTTC.

This sequence joins TRBV19 and TRBJ1-1; tentative D call: TRBD1 (6 bases). CDR1 and CDR2 (germline): LNHDA, SQIVND (reference sequence). Trimming cost V 9 bases and J 4 bases, with 15 bases left between them. There are 13 residues in the CDR3. CDR3 sequence (DNA): TGTGCCAGCCACCGGAGGGGGGGCACTGAAGCTTTCTTT. As protein: CASHRRGGTEAFF.

The V and J genes are TRBV28 and TRBJ2-5, with 8 bases matching TRBD1. The CDR3 extends over 15 amino acids. The germline V gene encodes CDR1 MDHEN and CDR2 SYDVKM. This CDR3 reads CGHRGAGGNRETQYF. The CDR3, as DNA: TGTGGCCACAGGGGGGCAGGGGGAAATAGGGAGACCCAGTACTTC.

The chain carries TRBV7-9 and TRBJ1-1; maybe TRBD1 (5 bases). Germline CDR1 SEHNR, CDR2 FQNEAQ (reference sequence). Trimming took off 3 bases at V and 5 bases at J, with 13 bases between the two ends. The CDR3 has 14 residues. CDR3: CASSFPEPGTEAFF. The CDR3, as DNA: TGTGCCAGCAGCTTCCCCGAACCAGGGACTGAAGCTTTCTTT.

J is TRBJ2-7 and V is TRBV6-1; D is possibly TRBD2 (6 bases). The germline gives CDR1 MNHNS, CDR2 SASEGT. V lost 3 bases to trimming and J lost 3 bases, with 15 bases between them. CDR3 length equals 15 residues. The CDR3 bases are TGTGCCAGCAGTGATGGGGGGAACGGGGACTACGAGCAGTACTTC. Its translation: CASSDGGNGDYEQYF.

The chain links TRBV4-1 to TRBJ1-1, with no clear D. The CDR3 consists of 13 residues. Looked up from germline, CDR1 is MGHRA and CDR2 is YSYEKL. Trimming took off 3 bases at V and 0 bases at J, with 5 bases between the two ends. Here the CDR3 reads CASSHQLNTEAFF. Written as DNA, the CDR3 is TGCGCCAGCAGCCATCAGTTGAACACTGAAGCTTTCTTT.

V usage is TRBV11-2 and J usage is TRBJ1-1; D gene ambiguous. Deletions cut 4 bases from V and 0 bases from J, with 12 bases between. The CDR3 loop spans 15 amino acids. Germline-derived CDR1 and CDR2 are SGHAT and FQNNGV. CDR3 sequence: CASSSRTGMNTEAFF. The CDR3 bases are TGTGCCAGCAGCTCCCGGACGGGAATGAACACTGAAGCTTTCTTT.

The chain employs TRBV6-4 and TRBJ2-3, with 9 bases fitting TRBD2. Germline assignment: CDR1 MRHNA and CDR2 SNTAGT. This CDR3 comprises 15 residues. V trimming: 4 bases; J trimming: 6 bases; junction bases outside the gene matches: 8. CDR3 coding DNA: TGTGCCAGCAGTGGTGCAGCGGGGGGTACGGATACGCAGTATTTT. This codes for CASSGAAGGTDTQYF.

The chain uses TRBV5-6 and TRBJ1-4; D ambiguous. This CDR3 is 16 amino acids long. Trimming took 2 bases from V and 0 from J, leaving 11 bases between them. Germline CDR1 SGHDT, CDR2 YYEEEE. The CDR3, as DNA: TGTGCCAGCAGCTTATATACAGCTGCAACTAATGAAAAACTGTTTTTT. Translating gives CASSLYTAATNEKLFF.

V usage is TRBV5-1 and J usage is TRBJ2-1; 8 bases fit TRBD1. Per the germline V gene, CDR1 is SGHRS and CDR2 is YFSETQ. CDR3 length equals 15 residues. V shed 4 bases and J 0 bases; nucleotides not matched to a gene: 3. The CDR3: CASSGDRSSYNEQFF. The CDR3 region has the DNA TGCGCCAGCAGCGGGGACAGGAGCTCCTACAATGAGCAGTTCTTC.

To note about this clone: A read error may explain this, as a much larger clone is one base away. The genes are TRBV12-3 or TRBV12-4 and TRBJ2-7; 9 bases fit TRBD1. This CDR3 has 13 residues. Trimming took 5 bases from V and 2 from J; bases not matched to a gene: 1. CDR3 sequence: CASSRDRAYEQYF. For the CDR3, the DNA is TGTGCCAGCAGTCGGGACAGGGCCTACGAGCAGTACTTC.

This clone appeared a few times. The rearrangement links TRBV18 to TRBJ1-4; D is undetermined. V was shortened by 3 bases and J by 2 bases, with 10 bases between the two germline ends. The CDR3 is made up of 15 amino acids. Germline CDR1 KGHSH, CDR2 LQKENI. CDR3 sequence (DNA): TGTGCCAGCTCACCCCGTCTTTCGACTAATGAAAAACTGTTTTTT. It is translated as CASSPRLSTNEKLFF.

The chain is built from TRBV7-8 and TRBJ1-1; a weak D match, TRBD1 (5 bases). The germline V gene encodes CDR1 SGHVS and CDR2 FQNEAQ. This CDR3 is built from 15 residues. The V end lost 7 bases, the J end lost 3 bases, and 18 bases lay between the germline ends. The chain's CDR3 is CASTHGGVGDTEAFF. The CDR3 DNA reads as TGTGCCAGCACCCATGGTGGGGTAGGGGACACTGAAGCTTTCTTT.

This clone was counted only a few times. V usage is TRBV28 and J usage is TRBJ1-2; 9 nucleotides match TRBD1. V shed 3 bases, J shed 6 bases, and the junction held 5 bases outside the gene matches. CDR3 length: 14 amino acids. Germline values: CDR1 MDHEN, CDR2 SYDVKM. The CDR3 DNA is TGTGCCAGCAGTTTCTCGACAGGGGGTGATGGCTACACCTTC. Translating it yields CASSFSTGGDGYTF.